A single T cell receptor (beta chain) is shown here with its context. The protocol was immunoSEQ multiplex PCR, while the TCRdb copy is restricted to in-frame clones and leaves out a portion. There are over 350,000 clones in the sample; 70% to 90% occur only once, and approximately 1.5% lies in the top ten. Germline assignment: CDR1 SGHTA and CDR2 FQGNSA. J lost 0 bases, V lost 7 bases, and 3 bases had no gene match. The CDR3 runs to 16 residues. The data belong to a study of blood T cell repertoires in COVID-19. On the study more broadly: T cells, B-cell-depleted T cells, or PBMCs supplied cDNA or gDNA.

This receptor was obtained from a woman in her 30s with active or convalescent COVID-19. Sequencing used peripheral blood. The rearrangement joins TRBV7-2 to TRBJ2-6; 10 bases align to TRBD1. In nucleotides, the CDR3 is TGTGCCAGCATGCGGACAGGGGGCTCTGGGGCCAACGTCCTGACTTTC. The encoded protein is CASMRTGGSGANVLTF.